This TCR beta chain derives from a study of T cells in Graves' hyperthyroidism and ophthalmopathy. Amplified regions were TCR beta CDR3 sequences from RNA transcripts. First-round RT-PCR of the TCR CDR3 relied on the HTBI primer set. TCRdb reanalysed the multiplex PCR reads using MiXCR and keeps one entry per CDR3 protein. This sample has over 300,000 distinct CDR3 sequences, with about 15% found just once. V lost 3 bases to trimming and J lost 0 bases, with 6 bases between them. The length of the CDR3 is 14 residues. Germline V gene lookup returns CDR1 WNHNN and CDR2 SYGVQD (reference sequence). Newly diagnosed hyperthyroidism, duration under 2 months, in patients aged 18 to 65. This clonotype was picked up a small number of times.

The sequence was collected from an older woman with Graves' hyperthyroidism. V usage is TRBV10-1 and J usage is TRBJ1-3; the D is unclear. Sequenced: blood. The CDR3 nucleotides read TGCGCCAGCAGTGACGGTTTCTCTGGAAACACCATATATTTT. Its translation: CASSDGFSGNTIYF.